This TCR beta chain stems from a study of identical twins. A universal primer binding site was introduced by template switching. The final cDNA contained unique molecular identifiers. TCRdb reanalysed the 5' RACE reads using MiXCR and keeps one entry per CDR3 protein. The data hold roughly 630,000 distinct CDR3 sequences, with about 7% observed a single time. CDR3 length equals 14 residues. CDR1 and CDR2 from the germline V gene are LGHDT and YNNKEL (reference sequence). V lost 8 bases to trimming and J lost 4 bases, with 16 bases between them. General study findings and limits: Memory repertoires lacked the insertion deficit that abundant cord blood beta clonotypes showed.

With regard to this clonotype: Antigen unknown.

Every donor was a healthy Caucasian. The same data also went into a second study, on yellow fever vaccine responses in identical twins. Per that paper: The T cell response to vaccination in identical twins was reportedly partly convergent and partly personalized.

This chain joins TRBV3-1 and TRBJ2-3; possibly TRBD2 for D (7 bases). The source of this sequence is a woman aged 18-30 years in good health. Sample: PBMCs. Written as DNA, the CDR3 is TGTGCCAGCGATGGGGGGGCCTTCGCAGATACGCAGTATTTT. Protein: CASDGGAFADTQYF.